A single sample gave rise to the 6 T cell receptor beta chains below, sequenced in a study of CD8+ T cells in alopecia areata. Treatment described: oral pan-JAK inhibitor, 5-10 mg twice daily. RNA, once extracted, was reverse transcribed into cDNA for use as the sequencing template. This table comes from immunoSEQ multiplex PCR, and its TCRdb copy is limited to in-frame clones, with some not included. The table includes around 140,000 clones, about 88% detected once. The sample consisted of CD8+ T cells sorted from blood, taken at week 4, from a patient treated with tofacitinib. These receptors were obtained from a human donor with alopecia areata.

The CDR3: CATSPGQGSDTQYF. In DNA form, the CDR3 reads TGTGCCACCAGCCCGGGACAGGGGTCAGATACGCAGTATTTT. The chain employs TRBV15 and TRBJ2-3; TRBD1 agrees at 10 bases. Trimming at V came to 5 bases and at J to 4 bases, leaving 3 bases not matched to a gene. From germline, CDR1 is LNHNV and CDR2 YYDKDF (reference sequence). CDR3 size: 14 residues.

The chain uses TRBV30 and TRBJ2-7, with TRBD2 matching over 8 bases. J was trimmed by 3 bases and V by 3 bases; bases with no gene match: 13. The CDR3 spans 16 residues. Germline assignment: CDR1 GTSNPN and CDR2 SVGIG (reference sequence). The CDR3 reads CAWRGSDGGAHYEQYF. CDR3 coding DNA: TGTGCCTGGAGAGGATCCGACGGGGGGGCGCACTACGAGCAGTACTTC. Together with reference TRBV30 and TRBJ2-7, the CDR3 gives the full variable domain: SQTIHQWPATLVQPVGSPLSLECTVEGTSNPNLYWYRQAAGRGLQLLFYSVGIGQISSEVPQNLSASRPQDRQFILSSKKLLLSDSGFYLCAWRGSDGGAHYEQYFGPGTRLTVT.

CDR3 protein: CASSQEASILAKNIQYF. The CDR3 DNA reads as TGCGCCAGCAGCCAAGAAGCCAGCATACTAGCCAAAAACATTCAGTACTTC. The chain employs TRBV4-1 and TRBJ2-4; D unresolved. Germline V gene lookup returns CDR1 MGHRA and CDR2 YSYEKL. V shed 0 bases and J shed 0 bases, with 12 bases lying between them. This CDR3 is built from 17 residues.

The chain joins TRBV29-1 to TRBJ1-6; no definite D call. Trimming removed 8 bases from V and 9 bases from J, with 14 bases in between. The germline gives CDR1 SQVTM, CDR2 ANQGSEA. The CDR3 has 12 residues. The CDR3 here is CSHMEAISPLHF. The CDR3 DNA reads as TGCAGCCACATGGAAGCCATTTCACCCCTCCACTTT.

The gene calls are TRBV4-2 and TRBJ2-3; no definite D call. CDR1 is LGHNA and CDR2 is YNFKEQ in the germline V gene. V dropped 2 bases and J dropped 5 bases, with 11 bases sitting between them. CDR3 length equals 14 residues. DNA of the CDR3: TGTGCCAGCAGCCAACCCGTCCTAGGAGATACGCAGTATTTT. Amino acid sequence: CASSQPVLGDTQYF.

The chain is built from TRBV7-9 and TRBJ2-7, with D unresolved. Trimming stripped 2 bases from V and 5 bases from J, with 7 bases between. This CDR3 has 12 residues. Germline-derived CDR1 and CDR2 are SEHNR and FQNEAQ (reference sequence). The CDR3 region has the DNA TGTGCCAGCAGCTTACCCCATGACGAGCAGTACTTC. Protein: CASSLPHDEQYF.